This T cell receptor beta chain was recorded in a study of shared clonotypes between healthy human individuals. Study-wide results and limits: What naive subsets generally showed was a larger estimated richness than memory subsets showed.

Turning to this clone: Its target is not known.

Germline V gene lookup returns CDR1 GTSNPN and CDR2 SVGIG (reference sequence). The CDR3 loop spans 14 amino acids. V dropped 0 bases and J dropped 3 bases, with 12 bases sitting between them. Method: immunoSEQ multiplex PCR; TCRdb's copy keeps in-frame clones and lacks some. The sample records about 2 million clones, 95% being singletons. Sample: naive CD4+ T cells sorted from blood. Subset of the sample: CD45RA+ positively selected. The genes are TRBV30 and TRBJ2-7; no firm D call. The source is a man between 18 and 35 years old in good health. This chain's CDR3 is CAWSVGSFLYEQYF. The CDR3 DNA follows: TGTGCCTGGAGTGTTGGATCCTTCCTCTACGAGCAGTACTTC.